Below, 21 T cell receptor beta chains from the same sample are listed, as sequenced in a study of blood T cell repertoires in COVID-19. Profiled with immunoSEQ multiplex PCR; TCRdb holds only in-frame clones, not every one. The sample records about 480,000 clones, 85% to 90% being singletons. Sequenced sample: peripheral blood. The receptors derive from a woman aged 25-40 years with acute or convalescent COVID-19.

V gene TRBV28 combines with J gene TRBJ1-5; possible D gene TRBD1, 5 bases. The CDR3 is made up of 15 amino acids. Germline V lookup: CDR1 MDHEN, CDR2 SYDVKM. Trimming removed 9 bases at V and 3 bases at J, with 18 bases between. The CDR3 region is CASRPLTASNQPQHF. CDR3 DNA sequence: TGTGCCAGTCGGCCCTTGACAGCTTCCAATCAGCCCCAGCATTTT.

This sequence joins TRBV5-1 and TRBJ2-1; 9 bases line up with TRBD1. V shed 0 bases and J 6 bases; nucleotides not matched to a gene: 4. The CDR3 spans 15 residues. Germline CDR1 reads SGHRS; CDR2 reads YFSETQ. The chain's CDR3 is CASSLARDRVNEQFF. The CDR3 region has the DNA TGCGCCAGCAGCTTGGCCAGGGACAGGGTCAATGAGCAGTTCTTC.

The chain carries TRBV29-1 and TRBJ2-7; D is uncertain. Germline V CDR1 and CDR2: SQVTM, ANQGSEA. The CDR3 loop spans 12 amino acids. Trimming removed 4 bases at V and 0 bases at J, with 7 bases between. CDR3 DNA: TGCAGCGTTGCCAGAGGCTCCTACGAGCAGTACTTC. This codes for CSVARGSYEQYF.

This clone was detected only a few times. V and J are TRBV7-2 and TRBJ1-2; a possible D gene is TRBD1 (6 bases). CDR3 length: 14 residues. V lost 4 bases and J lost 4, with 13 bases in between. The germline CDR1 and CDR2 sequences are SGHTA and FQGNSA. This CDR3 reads CASSSTGPLYGYTF. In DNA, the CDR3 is TGTGCCAGCAGCTCTACAGGGCCCCTCTATGGCTACACCTTC. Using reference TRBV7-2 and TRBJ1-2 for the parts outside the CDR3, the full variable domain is GAGVSQSPSNKVTEKGKDVELRCDPISGHTALYWYRQSLGQGLEFLIYFQGNSAPDKSGLPSDRFSAERTGGSVSTLTIQRTQQEDSAVYLCASSSTGPLYGYTFGSGTRLTVV.

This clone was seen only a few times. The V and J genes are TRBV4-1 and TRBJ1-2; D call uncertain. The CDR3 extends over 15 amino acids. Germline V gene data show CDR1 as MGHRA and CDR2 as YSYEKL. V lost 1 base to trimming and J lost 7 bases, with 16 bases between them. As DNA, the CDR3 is TGCGCCAGCAGCCAAGGGGGATCAGGAGGAATTGGCTACACCTTC. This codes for CASSQGGSGGIGYTF.

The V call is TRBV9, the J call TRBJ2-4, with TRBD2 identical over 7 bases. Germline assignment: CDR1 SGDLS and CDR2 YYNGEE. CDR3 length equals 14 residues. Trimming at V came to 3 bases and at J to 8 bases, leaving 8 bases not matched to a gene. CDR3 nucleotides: TGTGCCAGCAGCGCCCAACTAGCGTCGGACATTCAGTACTTC. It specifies CASSAQLASDIQYF.

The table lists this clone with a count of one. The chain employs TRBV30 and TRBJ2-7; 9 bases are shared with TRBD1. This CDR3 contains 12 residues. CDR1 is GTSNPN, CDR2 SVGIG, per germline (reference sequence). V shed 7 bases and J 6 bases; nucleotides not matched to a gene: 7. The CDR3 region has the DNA TGTGCCTCTACCGGGACAGGGCGCGAGCAGTACTTC. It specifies CASTGTGREQYF.

The CDR3 spells CASSTEGTRKDTGELFF. The DNA of the CDR3 is TGTGCCAGCAGCACCGAGGGGACAAGGAAGGACACCGGGGAGCTGTTTTTT. The rearrangement uses TRBV7-9 and TRBJ2-2; tentatively, D is TRBD1 (6 bases). The CDR3 is 17 residues long. The germline V gene has CDR1 SEHNR and CDR2 FQNEAQ (reference sequence). Trimming left V 5 bases short and J 3 bases short, with 19 bases between.

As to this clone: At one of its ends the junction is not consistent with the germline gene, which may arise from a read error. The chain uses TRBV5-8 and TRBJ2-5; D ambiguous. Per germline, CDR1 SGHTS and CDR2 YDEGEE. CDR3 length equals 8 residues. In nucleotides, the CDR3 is TGTGCCAGCAGATTTAGTAACTTC. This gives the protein CASRFSNF. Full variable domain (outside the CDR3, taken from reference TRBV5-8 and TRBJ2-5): EAGVTQSPTHLIKTRGQQATLRCSPISGHTSVYWYQQALGLGLQFLLWYDEGEERNRGNFPPRFSGRQFPNYSSELNVNALELEDSALYLCASRFSNFGPGTRLLVL.

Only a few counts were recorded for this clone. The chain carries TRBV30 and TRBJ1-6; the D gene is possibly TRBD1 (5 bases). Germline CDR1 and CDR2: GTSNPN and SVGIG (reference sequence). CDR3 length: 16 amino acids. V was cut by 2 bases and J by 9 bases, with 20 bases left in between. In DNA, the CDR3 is TGTGCCTGGAGTTCTCTAAGGACACATGCCGCTTCACCCCTCCACTTT. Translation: CAWSSLRTHAASPLHF.

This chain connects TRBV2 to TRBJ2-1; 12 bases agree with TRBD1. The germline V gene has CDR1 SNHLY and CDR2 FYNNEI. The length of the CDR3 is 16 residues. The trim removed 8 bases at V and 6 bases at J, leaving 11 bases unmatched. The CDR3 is CASLLPGQGAFNEQFF. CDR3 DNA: TGTGCCAGCCTGTTGCCGGGACAGGGGGCGTTCAATGAGCAGTTCTTC. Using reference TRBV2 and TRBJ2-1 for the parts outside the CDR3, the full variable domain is EPEVTQTPSHQVTQMGQEVILRCVPISNHLYFYWYRQILGQKVEFLVSFYNNEISEKSEIFDDQFSVERPDGSNFTLKIRSTKLEDSAMYFCASLLPGQGAFNEQFFGPGTRLTVL.

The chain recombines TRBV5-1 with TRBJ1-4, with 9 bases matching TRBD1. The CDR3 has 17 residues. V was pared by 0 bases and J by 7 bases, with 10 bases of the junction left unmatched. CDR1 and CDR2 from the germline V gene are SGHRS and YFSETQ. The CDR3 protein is CASSLASSTGGGEKLFF. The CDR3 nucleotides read TGCGCCAGCAGCTTGGCCTCTAGTACAGGGGGCGGTGAAAAACTGTTTTTT. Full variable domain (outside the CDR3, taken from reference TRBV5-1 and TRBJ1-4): KAGVTQTPRYLIKTRGQQVTLSCSPISGHRSVSWYQQTPGQGLQFLFEYFSETQRNKGNFPGRFSGRQFSNSRSEMNVSTLELGDSALYLCASSLASSTGGGEKLFFGSGTQLSVL.

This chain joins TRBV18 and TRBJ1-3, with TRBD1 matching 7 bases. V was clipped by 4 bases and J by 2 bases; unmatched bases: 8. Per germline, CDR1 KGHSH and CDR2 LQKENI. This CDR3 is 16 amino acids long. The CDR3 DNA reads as TGTGCCAGCTCACAACCAACGGGGACAGCTGGAAACACCATATATTTT. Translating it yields CASSQPTGTAGNTIYF.

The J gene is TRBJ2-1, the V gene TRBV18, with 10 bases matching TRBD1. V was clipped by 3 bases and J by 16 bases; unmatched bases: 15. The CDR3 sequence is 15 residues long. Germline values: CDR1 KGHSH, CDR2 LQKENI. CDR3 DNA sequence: TGTGCCAGCTCACCGCCAGGACAGGGGGTTGGTTCAGAATTCTTC. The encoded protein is CASSPPGQGVGSEFF.

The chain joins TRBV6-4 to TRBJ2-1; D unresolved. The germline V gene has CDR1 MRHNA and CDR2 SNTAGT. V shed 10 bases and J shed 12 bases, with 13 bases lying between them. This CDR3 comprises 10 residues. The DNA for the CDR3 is TGTGCCACCCCGCCCAAGAGGCAGTTCTTC. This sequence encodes CATPPKRQFF.

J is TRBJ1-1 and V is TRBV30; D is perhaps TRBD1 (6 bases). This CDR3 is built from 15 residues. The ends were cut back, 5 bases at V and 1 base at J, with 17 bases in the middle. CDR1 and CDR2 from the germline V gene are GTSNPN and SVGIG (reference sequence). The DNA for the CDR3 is TGTGCCTGGTGCTGCAGGGGCCCTGGGAACACTGAAGCTTTCTTT. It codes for CAWCCRGPGNTEAFF. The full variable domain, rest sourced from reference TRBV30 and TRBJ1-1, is SQTIHQWPATLVQPVGSPLSLECTVEGTSNPNLYWYRQAAGRGLQLLFYSVGIGQISSEVPQNLSASRPQDRQFILSSKKLLLSDSGFYLCAWCCRGPGNTEAFFGQGTRLTVV.

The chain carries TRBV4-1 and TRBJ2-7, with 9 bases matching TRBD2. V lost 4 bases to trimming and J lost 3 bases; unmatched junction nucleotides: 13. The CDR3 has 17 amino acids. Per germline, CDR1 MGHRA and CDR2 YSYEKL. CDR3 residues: CASSPMRERGDYYEQYF. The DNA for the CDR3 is TGCGCCAGCAGCCCCATGAGGGAGCGGGGGGACTACTACGAGCAGTACTTC.

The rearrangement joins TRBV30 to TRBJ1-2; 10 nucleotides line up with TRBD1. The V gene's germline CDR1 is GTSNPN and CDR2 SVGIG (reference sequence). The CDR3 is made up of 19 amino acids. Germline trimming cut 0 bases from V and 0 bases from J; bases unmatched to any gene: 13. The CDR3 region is CAWSVRDRGKSLANYGYTF. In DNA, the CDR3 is TGTGCCTGGAGTGTACGGGACAGGGGTAAGTCCTTAGCTAACTATGGCTACACCTTC.

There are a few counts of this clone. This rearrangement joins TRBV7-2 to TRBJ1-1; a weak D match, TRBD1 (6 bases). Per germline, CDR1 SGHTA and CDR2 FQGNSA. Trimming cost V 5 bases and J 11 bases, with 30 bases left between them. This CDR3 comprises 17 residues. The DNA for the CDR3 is TGTGCCAGCAGCCCTCGACAGGCCCAGGTGGGTCTCTCCCAGGCTTTCTTT. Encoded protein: CASSPRQAQVGLSQAFF.

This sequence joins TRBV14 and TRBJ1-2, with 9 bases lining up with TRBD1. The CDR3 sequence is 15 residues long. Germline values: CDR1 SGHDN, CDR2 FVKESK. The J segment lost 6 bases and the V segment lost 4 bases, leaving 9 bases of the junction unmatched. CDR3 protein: CASSLSGTGMNGYTF. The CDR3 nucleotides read TGTGCCAGCAGCCTTTCCGGGACAGGGATGAATGGCTACACCTTC.

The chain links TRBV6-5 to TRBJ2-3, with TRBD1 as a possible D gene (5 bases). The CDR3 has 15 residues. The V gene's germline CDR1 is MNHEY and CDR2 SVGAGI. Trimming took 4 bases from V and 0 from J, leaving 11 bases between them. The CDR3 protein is CASSLNQGSTDTQYF. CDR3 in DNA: TGTGCCAGCAGTTTAAACCAGGGTAGCACAGATACGCAGTATTTT.